The present entry profiles one TCR beta chain with its context. These data are taken from a study of blood T cell repertoires in COVID-19. Study context: Spain, Italy and the United States supplied samples that represented acute and convalescent COVID-19. Sample material is recorded as cDNA or gDNA derived from T cells, B-cell-depleted T cells, or PBMCs.

As handled by the study authors: Nucleated cell number was recorded as an estimate derived from reference gene primer amplification. Sequencing used immunoSEQ multiplex PCR; TCRdb keeps in-frame clones, though not all of them. That table supplies the V and J calls and clone size; D and trimming were determined from the DNA. The sample includes about 230,000 clones, roughly 83% seen only once; the top ten take just over 2.5%. Germline values: CDR1 MNHEY, CDR2 SVGAGI. Trimming shortened V by 5 bases and J by 7 bases, and 12 bases separated the two germline ends. CDR3 length: 13 amino acids. The specimen sequenced was peripheral blood. The chain couples TRBV6-5 to TRBJ2-1, with D perhaps matching TRBD2 (5 bases). The source of this sequence is a woman in her 70s with active or convalescent COVID-19. This chain's CDR3 is CASSPLGGNEQFF. The DNA of the CDR3 is TGTGCCAGCAGTCCTTTAGGCGGGAATGAGCAGTTCTTC.